Listed below are T cell receptor beta chains from one sample, sequenced in a study of CD8 T cells in Susac syndrome. TCRdb re-analysed the immunoSEQ multiplex PCR reads in MiXCR, keeping a single row per CDR3 protein. This sample has tens of thousands of distinct CDR3 sequences, with about 95% found just once. Sequenced input: CD8+ T cells from PBMCs. Receptors originate from a human donor with Susac syndrome. Each CDR3 is given with its conserved first and last residue. Fields, in order: V gene, D gene, J gene, clone size, CDR3 protein. A D gene is named only where the DNA matches it firmly. Rows may omit the clone size; those that give it use once, few, many or a size class.

V gene: TRBV20-1
D gene: .
J gene: TRBJ2-4
clone size: .
CDR3 protein: CSARGSYIQYF

V gene: TRBV30
D gene: TRBD1
J gene: TRBJ2-5
clone size: .
CDR3 protein: CAWSLGQGRETQYF

V gene: TRBV5-1
D gene: .
J gene: TRBJ2-2
clone size: .
CDR3 protein: CASSPSRGRDTGELFF

V gene: TRBV4-3
D gene: .
J gene: TRBJ1-2
clone size: .
CDR3 protein: CASSQADSDYGYTF

V gene: TRBV30
D gene: .
J gene: TRBJ1-5
clone size: .
CDR3 protein: CAWSKGRDQPQHF

V gene: TRBV13
D gene: .
J gene: TRBJ2-7
clone size: .
CDR3 protein: CASSLGFGLESYEQYF

V gene: TRBV5-4
D gene: .
J gene: TRBJ2-2
clone size: .
CDR3 protein: CASSLGSHTGELFF

V gene: TRBV29-1
D gene: .
J gene: TRBJ1-1
clone size: .
CDR3 protein: CSVGAWAGAAEAFF

V gene: TRBV20-1
D gene: TRBD1
J gene: TRBJ2-4
clone size: .
CDR3 protein: CSARVTGDISNIQYF

V gene: TRBV28
D gene: TRBD1
J gene: TRBJ1-5
clone size: .
CDR3 protein: CASSRRTGNNQPQHF

V gene: TRBV7-2
D gene: .
J gene: TRBJ2-2
clone size: .
CDR3 protein: CASSLNPELFF

V gene: TRBV5-1
D gene: .
J gene: TRBJ2-7
clone size: .
CDR3 protein: CASSYKSSYEQYF

V gene: TRBV30
D gene: .
J gene: TRBJ1-2
clone size: .
CDR3 protein: CAWSAGTTNYGYTF

V gene: TRBV20-1
D gene: .
J gene: TRBJ2-5
clone size: .
CDR3 protein: CSAREYGGLGETQYF

V gene: TRBV20-1
D gene: .
J gene: TRBJ1-2
clone size: .
CDR3 protein: CSAIGSLYGYTF

V gene: TRBV6-5
D gene: .
J gene: TRBJ1-1
clone size: .
CDR3 protein: CASSYSPGNTEAFF

V gene: TRBV29-1
D gene: .
J gene: TRBJ2-2
clone size: .
CDR3 protein: CSVESQGSNTGELFF

V gene: TRBV30
D gene: TRBD1
J gene: TRBJ1-2
clone size: .
CDR3 protein: CAWTNRDRHYGYTF

V gene: TRBV30
D gene: .
J gene: TRBJ2-7
clone size: few
CDR3 protein: CAWSESAASREQYF